This TCR beta chain was observed in a study of T cell responses to AZD1222 COVID-19 vaccine. Researchers grouped second doses given at about 4 or about 12 weeks into one pool. The CDR3 covers 17 residues. CDR1 and CDR2 from the germline V gene are KGHSH and LQKENI. V trimming: 3 bases; J trimming: 2 bases; junction bases outside the gene matches: 10. The method was immunoSEQ multiplex PCR; TCRdb's version includes in-frame clones alone and lacks a portion of them. The sample contains over 100,000 clones, approximately 90% of which appear only once. This rearrangement joins TRBV18 to TRBJ2-3; 8 bases are a match to TRBD1. The receptor's source is an adult who received the AZD1222 COVID-19 vaccine. The starting material was peripheral blood, obtained 28 days after the second AZD1222 dose. The CDR3 is CASSPTGTGPSTDTQYF. The CDR3 DNA reads as TGTGCCAGCTCACCGACGGGGACAGGTCCTTCCACAGATACGCAGTATTTT.